These 19 T cell receptor beta chains were all obtained from the same sample, sequenced in a study of control samples from healthy donors and cancer patients. Clones were sequenced by immunoSEQ multiplex PCR, and TCRdb holds only the in-frame ones, with some missing. This table holds about 120,000 clones, 92% found once. The material sequenced was blood. The receptors originated from a woman between 45 and 65 years old in good health.

The chain combines TRBV29-1 with TRBJ2-7; TRBD1 matches 9 bases. Germline V CDR1 and CDR2: SQVTM, ANQGSEA. The CDR3 spans 15 residues. V lost 0 bases and J lost 6; bases outside the gene matches: 9. Here the CDR3 reads CSVEDQGTGFGEQYF. CDR3 bases: TGCAGCGTTGAAGATCAAGGGACAGGGTTCGGCGAGCAGTACTTC.

V and J are TRBV6-5 and TRBJ1-6, with 8 nucleotides matching TRBD1. Looked up from germline, CDR1 is MNHEY and CDR2 is SVGAGI. The CDR3 totals 14 residues. Germline trimming cut 5 bases from V and 9 bases from J; bases unmatched to any gene: 6. This CDR3 reads CASSKRTGFSPLHF. CDR3 DNA sequence: TGTGCCAGCAGTAAACGGACAGGGTTTTCACCCCTCCACTTT.

The rearrangement joins TRBV3-1 (or the pseudogene TRBV3-2) to TRBJ2-1; D possibly corresponds to TRBD1 (6 bases). This CDR3 has 17 residues. Germline V gene data show CDR1 as LGHDT and CDR2 as YNNKEL (reference sequence). Trimming shortened V by 1 base and J by 0 bases, and 13 bases separated the two germline ends. The CDR3 region has the DNA TGTGCCAGCAGCCAAGCCCCAGGGGATAGCTCCTACAATGAGCAGTTCTTC. Its translation is CASSQAPGDSSYNEQFF.

The chain uses TRBV2 and TRBJ2-7, with D uncertain. Germline assignment: CDR1 SNHLY and CDR2 FYNNEI. This CDR3 is 14 amino acids long. Trimming took 3 bases from V and 2 from J, leaving 11 bases between them. For the CDR3, the DNA is TGTGCCAGCAGTGATATGGCGGAGACCTACGAGCAGTACTTC. As protein: CASSDMAETYEQYF.

The chain uses TRBV2 and TRBJ1-4; 10 nucleotides match TRBD1. From germline, CDR1 is SNHLY and CDR2 FYNNEI. J gave up 0 bases and V 6 bases, and 4 bases lay outside the gene matches. This CDR3 contains 16 residues. The CDR3 is CASSPGQGATNEKLFF. CDR3 bases: TGTGCCAGCAGCCCTGGACAGGGGGCAACTAATGAAAAACTGTTTTTT.

The rearrangement links TRBV2 to TRBJ1-2, with D uncertain. The V gene's germline CDR1 is SNHLY and CDR2 FYNNEI. There are 15 residues in the CDR3. Trimming stripped 3 bases from V and 0 bases from J, with 11 bases between. The CDR3 reads CASSDWGNTNYGYTF. The CDR3 DNA sequence: TGTGCCAGCAGTGATTGGGGTAATACTAACTATGGCTACACCTTC.

The chain employs TRBV7-9 and TRBJ1-4; D is unclear. This CDR3 spans 13 amino acids. Per germline, CDR1 SEHNR and CDR2 FQNEAQ (reference sequence). V gave up 3 bases and J gave up 7 bases, with 9 bases separating them. CDR3 sequence (DNA): TGTGCCAGCAGCTTTGCGAGTACTGAAAAACTGTTTTTT. Translated, it gives CASSFASTEKLFF.

This chain links TRBV18 with TRBJ2-3, with 13 positions matching TRBD2. V shed 1 base and J 7 bases; nucleotides not matched to a gene: 5. The CDR3 runs 16 residues. Germline assignment: CDR1 KGHSH and CDR2 LQKENI. The CDR3 nucleotides read TGTGCCAGCTCACCACTTGGGACTAGCGGGGTGCATACGCAGTATTTT. It codes for CASSPLGTSGVHTQYF.

The rearrangement links TRBV5-5 to TRBJ1-6; no reliable D call. This CDR3 spans 15 amino acids. Trimming cost V 0 bases and J 7 bases, with 11 bases left between them. Per the germline V gene, CDR1 is SGHKS and CDR2 is YYEKEE (reference sequence). This chain's CDR3 is CASSLVPEANSPLHF. As DNA, the CDR3 is TGTGCCAGCAGCTTGGTTCCCGAAGCAAATTCACCCCTCCACTTT.

V usage is TRBV3-1 (or the pseudogene TRBV3-2) and J usage is TRBJ1-5, with TRBD1 matching 11 bases. Germline CDR1 LGHDT, CDR2 YNNKEL (reference sequence). Trimming removed 1 base from V and 4 bases from J; junction bases left unmatched: 3. The CDR3 totals 16 residues. CDR3 DNA: TGTGCCAGCAGCCAAGCCGGGACAGGGGGAAATCAGCCCCAGCATTTT. This gives the protein CASSQAGTGGNQPQHF.

This clone occurred once. The rearrangement uses TRBV28 and TRBJ1-2, with TRBD1 matching 7 bases. V lost 6 bases and J lost 4; bases outside the gene matches: 8. Germline loops: CDR1 MDHEN, CDR2 SYDVKM. This CDR3 contains 14 residues. The CDR3 sequence: CASRPEDRPYGYTF. The CDR3 DNA is TGTGCCAGCAGACCTGAGGACAGGCCCTATGGCTACACCTTC.

The rearrangement links TRBV3-1 (or the pseudogene TRBV3-2) to TRBJ2-1, with D perhaps matching TRBD2 (6 bases). CDR1 LGHDT and CDR2 YNNKEL come from the germline V gene (reference sequence). Trimming removed 3 bases at V and 9 bases at J, with 12 bases between. This CDR3 is built from 13 residues. Here the CDR3 DNA reads TGTGCCAGCAGCCACCTTCGAGCGGGTGAGCAGTTCTTC. Protein: CASSHLRAGEQFF.

The V call is TRBV2, the J call TRBJ1-1; D remains unclear. The CDR3 covers 15 residues. V lost 1 base and J lost 0, with 9 bases in between. CDR1 SNHLY and CDR2 FYNNEI come from the germline V gene. The CDR3 region is CASSEGGRLNTEAFF. The CDR3 DNA reads TGTGCCAGCAGTGAAGGTGGCAGATTGAACACTGAAGCTTTCTTT.

The chain has TRBV29-1 and TRBJ1-2; 7 bases line up with TRBD1. Germline CDR1 and CDR2: SQVTM and ANQGSEA. V dropped 7 bases and J dropped 2; count of bases not matched to a gene: 4. This CDR3 spans 12 amino acids. The CDR3: CSAEDRNYGYTF. The CDR3 nucleotides read TGCAGCGCCGAGGACAGGAACTATGGCTACACCTTC.

Written as DNA, the CDR3 is TGTGCCAGCAGCTTAAAGTCGCGGGGGGCTCTTCAGTACTTC. Translating it yields CASSLKSRGALQYF. The chain uses TRBV11-2 and TRBJ2-4; 8 bases line up with TRBD2. The CDR3 has 14 residues. V shed 2 bases and J 11 bases; nucleotides not matched to a gene: 8. Germline CDR1 reads SGHAT; CDR2 reads FQNNGV. Full variable domain (outside the CDR3, taken from reference TRBV11-2 and TRBJ2-4): EAGVAQSPRYKIIEKRQSVAFWCNPISGHATLYWYQQILGQGPKLLIQFQNNGVVDDSQLPKDRFSAERLKGVDSTLKIQPAKLEDSAVYLCASSLKSRGALQYFGAGTRLSVL.

V and J are TRBV19 and TRBJ1-3; weak D call: TRBD1 (5 bases). The CDR3 has 15 residues. From germline, CDR1 is LNHDA and CDR2 SQIVND (reference sequence). The V gene lost 5 bases and the J gene lost 2 bases, with 13 bases spanning the gap. In nucleotides, the CDR3 is TGTGCCAGTAGTCCCCAGGGTAACCCTGGAAACACCATATATTTT. Its protein is CASSPQGNPGNTIYF.

This chain joins TRBV4-1 and TRBJ1-5, with 7 bases matching TRBD1. The CDR3 is 19 amino acids. Germline-derived CDR1 and CDR2 are MGHRA and YSYEKL. Losses at the gene ends were 1 base for V and 0 bases for J; bases not matched to a gene: 12. The DNA of the CDR3 is TGCGCCAGCAGCCAAGTGATTGAACAGGGGCTAAATAGCAATCAGCCCCAGCATTTT. Its protein product is CASSQVIEQGLNSNQPQHF.

The rearrangement joins TRBV3-1 (or the pseudogene TRBV3-2) to TRBJ2-3; D is possibly TRBD1 (5 bases). Trimming left V 4 bases short and J 4 bases short, with 15 bases between. The CDR3 covers 15 residues. Per the germline V gene, CDR1 is LGHDT and CDR2 is YNNKEL (reference sequence). CDR3 sequence reads: CASSLTASGADTQYF. DNA of the CDR3: TGTGCCAGCAGCCTGACAGCGAGTGGAGCAGATACGCAGTATTTT.

V gene TRBV19 combines with J gene TRBJ1-5; possibly TRBD1 for D (6 bases). The CDR3 totals 15 residues. Trimming pared 2 bases from V and 0 bases from J, leaving 8 bases between. Germline lookup yields CDR1 LNHDA and CDR2 SQIVND (reference sequence). The CDR3 spells CASSIRDTSNQPQHF. CDR3 nucleotides: TGTGCCAGTAGTATAAGGGACACTAGCAATCAGCCCCAGCATTTT.